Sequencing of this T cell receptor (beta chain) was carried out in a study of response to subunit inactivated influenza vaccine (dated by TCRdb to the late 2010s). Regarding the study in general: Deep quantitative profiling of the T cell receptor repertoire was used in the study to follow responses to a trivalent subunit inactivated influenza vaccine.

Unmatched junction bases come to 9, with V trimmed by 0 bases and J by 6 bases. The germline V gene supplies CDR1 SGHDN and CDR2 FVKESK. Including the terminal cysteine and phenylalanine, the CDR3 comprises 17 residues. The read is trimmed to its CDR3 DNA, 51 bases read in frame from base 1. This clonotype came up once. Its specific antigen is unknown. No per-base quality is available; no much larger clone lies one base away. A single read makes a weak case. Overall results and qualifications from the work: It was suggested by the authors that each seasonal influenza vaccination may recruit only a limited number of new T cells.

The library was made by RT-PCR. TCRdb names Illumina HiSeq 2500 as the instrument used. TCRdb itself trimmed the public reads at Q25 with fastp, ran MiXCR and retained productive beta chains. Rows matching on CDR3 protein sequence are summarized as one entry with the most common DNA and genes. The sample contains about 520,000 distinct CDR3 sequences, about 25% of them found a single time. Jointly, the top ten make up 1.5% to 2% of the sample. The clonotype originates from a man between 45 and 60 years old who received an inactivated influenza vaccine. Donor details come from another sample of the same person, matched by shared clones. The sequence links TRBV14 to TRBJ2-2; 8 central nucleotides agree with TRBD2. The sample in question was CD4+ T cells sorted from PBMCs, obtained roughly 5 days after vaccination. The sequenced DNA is TGTGCCAGCAGCCAAGATTTCGGGGGGGGCCTTTCCGGGGAGCTGTTTTTT. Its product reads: CASSQDFGGGLSGELFF.